The rows below give T cell receptor beta chains drawn from one sample of a study of blood T cell repertoires in COVID-19. Method: immunoSEQ multiplex PCR; TCRdb's copy keeps in-frame clones and lacks some. The data hold 200,000 to 300,000 clones, with 75% to 85% observed a single time. The specimen sequenced was peripheral blood. Receptors were obtained from a woman aged 55-70 years with active or convalescent COVID-19. Each CDR3 is given with its conserved first and last residue. The D gene is left open where the match is weak. Clone size is not always given. Where it is, it says once, few, many or a class for expanded clones.

J gene | clone size | V gene | D gene | CDR3 DNA | CDR3 protein
TRBJ2-3 | . | TRBV7-6 | TRBD2 | TGTGCCAGCAGCTTAGGCCCTAGCGGGGGCTTTCCAGATACGCAGTATTTT | CASSLGPSGGFPDTQYF
TRBJ2-7 | . | TRBV18 | TRBD2 | TGTGCCAGCTCACTAGCGGGGGACTACGAGCAGTACTTC | CASSLAGDYEQYF
TRBJ1-6 | few | TRBV19 | . | TGTGCCAGTAGTATAGGCGAGACACCGCGAGCCCCCCTCCACTTT | CASSIGETPRAPLHF
TRBJ2-1 | . | TRBV7-2 | . | TGTGCCAGCACCTCTTCAGGATACTACAATGAGCAGTTCTTC | CASTSSGYYNEQFF
TRBJ2-7 | . | TRBV6-5 | TRBD1 | TGTGCCAGCAGTTACTCGGGGACAGGGGTCGAGCAGTACTTC | CASSYSGTGVEQYF
TRBJ1-1 | . | TRBV27 | TRBD1 | TGTGCCAGCAAAAAAGACAGGGACGTGGTGAACACTGAAGCTTTCTTT | CASKKDRDVVNTEAFF
TRBJ1-5 | . | TRBV2 | TRBD1 | TGTGCCAGCAGTGATGGGGACAGGGGATTTCATCTACCCCAGCATTTT | CASSDGDRGFHLPQHF
TRBJ1-1 | once | TRBV7-9 | . | TGTGCCAGCAGCTTCGGGGGGGCGAACACTGAAGCTTTCTTT | CASSFGGANTEAFF
TRBJ2-1 | . | TRBV9 | TRBD2 | TGTGCCTCCGGGAGGGGGGGCTATGAGCAGTTCTTC | CASGRGGYEQFF
TRBJ1-5 | . | TRBV19 | TRBD1 | TGTGCCAGTAACCATAGACAGGGAGAGAATCAGCCCCAGCATTTT | CASNHRQGENQPQHF
TRBJ2-3 | . | TRBV5-1 | . | TGCGCCAGCAGCTTGGCCGCGGTAGCCCCAAACACAGATACGCAGTATTTT | CASSLAAVAPNTDTQYF
TRBJ2-7 | . | TRBV12-5 | TRBD2 | TGTGCTAGTGGTTTGGTACTTGGTAGCGGGGGGATGTACTCCTACGAGCAGTACTTC | CASGLVLGSGGMYSYEQYF
TRBJ2-3 | . | TRBV9 | . | TGTGCCAGTTCAACGCCTAGCGCCGGAGATACGCAGTATTTT | CASSTPSAGDTQYF
TRBJ1-1 | . | TRBV11-3 | TRBD1 | TGTGCCAGCAGCTTCCCGACAGGGATGAAGACTGAAGCTTTCTTT | CASSFPTGMKTEAFF
TRBJ1-2 | . | TRBV5-1 | . | TGCGCCAGCAGCCCGAATGAGGAGGACAACTATGGCTACACCTTC | CASSPNEEDNYGYTF
TRBJ2-5 | few | TRBV7-7 | TRBD2 | TGTGCCAGCAGCTCCCGGACTAGCGAAGGGGAGACCCAGTACTTC | CASSSRTSEGETQYF
TRBJ1-2 | . | TRBV5-1 | . | TGCGCCAGCAGCTTGTTCGGGGAGGCGGGAGGTGGCTACACCTTC | CASSLFGEAGGGYTF
TRBJ2-2 | . | TRBV4-2 | TRBD2 | TGTGCCAGCAGCCAAGATGCACTAGCGGGGGGGCGTAGGTTGACCGGGGAGCTGTTTTTT | CASSQDALAGGRRLTGELFF
TRBJ2-7 | . | TRBV5-8 | TRBD1 | TGTGCCAGCAGCTTCGACAGGGATGGTTACGAGCAGTACTTC | CASSFDRDGYEQYF
TRBJ1-1 | . | TRBV30 | . | TGTGCCTGGGACGGGAACACTGAAGCTTTCTTT | CAWDGNTEAFF
TRBJ2-5 | . | TRBV30 | TRBD2 | TGTGCCTGGAGCCCGACTCTAGCGGGGGAGACCCAGTACTTC | CAWSPTLAGETQYF
TRBJ1-6 | . | TRBV18 | TRBD1 | TGTGCCAGCTCACCATCCACAGGGGGCAATCGGAATTCACCCCTCCACTTT | CASSPSTGGNRNSPLHF
TRBJ2-2 | once | TRBV6-1 | . | TGTGCCAGCAGTGAATCTCTAGCAGGGGCCACCGGGGAGCTGTTTTTT | CASSESLAGATGELFF
TRBJ1-1 | . | TRBV29-1 | TRBD1 | TGCAGCGCCAGGGACAGGATGAACACTGAAGCTTTCTTT | CSARDRMNTEAFF
TRBJ1-2 | . | TRBV19 | . | TGTGCCAGTAGTGTGCCAAGGACAGCAAACTATGGCTACACCTTC | CASSVPRTANYGYTF
TRBJ1-2 | . | TRBV15 | TRBD1 | TGTGCCACCAGCCCTCAGACAGGGGCGAGCTATGGCTACACCTTC | CATSPQTGASYGYTF
TRBJ1-1 | . | TRBV3-1/TRBV3-2 | . | TGTGCCAGCAGCCAAGTCCACTCTGCTGACACTGAAGCTTTCTTT | CASSQVHSADTEAFF
TRBJ2-5 | . | TRBV3-1/TRBV3-2 | TRBD2 | TGTGCCAGCAGCCAAGAAACGGGGGGGCCTGAGACCCAGTACTTC | CASSQETGGPETQYF
TRBJ1-6 | . | TRBV10-1 | . | TGCGCCAGCTCGCCCTGGGGCCATTCACCCCTCCACTTT | CASSPWGHSPLHF
TRBJ2-2 | . | TRBV19 | TRBD1 | TGTGCCAGTAGTATAAGGGGACAGGGAACGAACACCGGGGAGCTGTTTTTT | CASSIRGQGTNTGELFF
TRBJ2-7 | . | TRBV11-2 | TRBD1 | TGTGCCAGCAGCCCCGGGACAGGGGCCCCTGGCGAGCAGTACTTC | CASSPGTGAPGEQYF
TRBJ2-2 | . | TRBV5-1 | . | TGCGCCAGCAGCGAGTACAGTACTAACACCGGGGAGCTGTTTTTT | CASSEYSTNTGELFF
TRBJ1-1 | . | TRBV18 | . | TGTGCCAGCTCACCCATCCGGGGGACTCTGAACACTGAAGCTTTCTTT | CASSPIRGTLNTEAFF
TRBJ2-2 | . | TRBV29-1 | . | TGCAGCGTTGAGTTAAGAGGGCGCCCGAACACCGGGGAGCTGTTTTTT | CSVELRGRPNTGELFF
TRBJ1-4 | once | TRBV11-2 | . | TGTGCCAGCAGCTTAGATAGGGGACATAATGAAAAACTGTTTTTT | CASSLDRGHNEKLFF
TRBJ1-1 | . | TRBV11-2 | . | TGTGCCAGCAGCTTAGATCTCGGTGTCGGGGCTGAAGCTTTCTTT | CASSLDLGVGAEAFF
TRBJ2-7 | . | TRBV12-3/TRBV12-4 | TRBD2 | TGTGCCAGCAGTCGGGGGGGTCCCTACGAGCAGTACTTC | CASSRGGPYEQYF
TRBJ1-2 | . | TRBV18 | . | TGTGCCAGCTCACCAAACACCCAGTATGGCTACACCTTC | CASSPNTQYGYTF
TRBJ1-1 | . | TRBV18 | . | TGTGCCAGCTCACGTTACGACACGAACACTGAAGCTTTCTTT | CASSRYDTNTEAFF
TRBJ2-1 | . | TRBV11-1 | TRBD2 | TGTGCCAGCAGCTTATCGGGGGGGTTCAATGAGCAGTTCTTC | CASSLSGGFNEQFF
TRBJ2-2 | . | TRBV5-1 | TRBD1 | TGCGCCAGCAGCTCCGGGGACAGGGGTCGACCCGGGGAGCTGTTTTTT | CASSSGDRGRPGELFF
TRBJ1-2 | . | TRBV18 | TRBD1 | TGTGCCAGCTCACCTGGGACAGGGGGCGACTATGGCTACACCTTC | CASSPGTGGDYGYTF
TRBJ1-5 | . | TRBV5-3 | . | TGTGCCAGAAGCTGGAGGGACCCTAACAATCAGCCCCAGCATTTT | CARSWRDPNNQPQHF
TRBJ1-1 | . | TRBV5-1 | . | TGCGCCAGCACCCAAAACACTGAAGCTTTCTTT | CASTQNTEAFF
TRBJ2-1 | once | TRBV5-1 | TRBD2 | TGCGCCAGCGCGGTTGAAGCGGGGAAGTACAATGAGCAGTTCTTC | CASAVEAGKYNEQFF
TRBJ1-6 | . | TRBV12-1 | . | TGTGCCAGCAGCCTCCCTTGGGGGGGTTGTTTAGGTAATTCACCCCTCCACTTT | CASSLPWGGCLGNSPLHF
TRBJ2-1 | . | TRBV2 | . | TGTGCCAGCAGTGCTCAGCGGACCTACAATGAGCAGTTCTTC | CASSAQRTYNEQFF
TRBJ1-2 | . | TRBV3-1/TRBV3-2 | TRBD1 | TGTGCCAGCAGCCGGGGGACAGGGAAGGATGGCTACACCTTC | CASSRGTGKDGYTF
TRBJ1-6 | . | TRBV7-3 | . | TGTGCCAGCAGCTTAAGGGCAGGAGGAAAGGGTTCACCCCTCCACTTT | CASSLRAGGKGSPLHF
TRBJ2-1 | . | TRBV29-1 | TRBD2 | TGCAGCGTTGGGAGACTAGCGGGGCAGAGCTCCTACAATGAGCAGTTCTTC | CSVGRLAGQSSYNEQFF
TRBJ2-1 | . | TRBV30 | TRBD2 | TGTGCCTGGAGCCCTAACAGCGGGGGGGCCGGGGAGCAGTTCTTC | CAWSPNSGGAGEQFF
TRBJ2-2 | . | TRBV4-1 | . | TGCGCCAGCAGCCAAGAGGGGAGGAGAGGGGAGCTGTTTTTT | CASSQEGRRGELFF
TRBJ1-2 | . | TRBV7-2 | . | TGTGCCAGCAGCTTAAGGGACATCAATCCCCATGGCTACACCTTC | CASSLRDINPHGYTF
TRBJ1-1 | . | TRBV5-4 | . | TGTGCCAGCAGCTTCCCGGGACTCCTTGCTGAAGCTTTCTTT | CASSFPGLLAEAFF
TRBJ1-1 | . | TRBV6-5 | TRBD1 | TGTGCCAGCCGCCCGGGACAGTCGGGGACTGAAGCTTTCTTT | CASRPGQSGTEAFF
TRBJ2-4 | . | TRBV30 | . | TGTGCCTGGAGTGGGGGACTAGCCAAAAACATTCAGTACTTC | CAWSGGLAKNIQYF
TRBJ1-1 | . | TRBV10-3 | TRBD1 | TGTGCCATCAGGAAAGGACAGGGGACGGGGAGCACTGAAGCTTTCTTT | CAIRKGQGTGSTEAFF